The TCR beta chain described here comes from a study of patients and donors after allogeneic stem cell transplantation. From the RT-PCR reads, TCRdb called clonotypes with MiXCR, one entry per CDR3 protein. This sample has approximately 99,000 distinct CDR3 sequences, with around 35% found just once. This sequence originates from a human donor who was either an allogeneic HSCT recipient or a stem cell or donor lymphocyte infusion donor (not recorded which). It is not recorded whose cells these are; they may come from a transplant donor. What was sequenced was blood, either unsorted or a sorted T cell fraction (not recorded which).

The CDR3 nucleotides are TGTGCCAGCAGCCAAATTGAGGATGGCTACACCTTC. Its protein product is CASSQIEDGYTF. This rearrangement joins TRBV4-2 to TRBJ1-2; D gene unclear. The V and J ends lost 2 bases and 6 bases respectively, with 7 bases between them. The germline gives CDR1 LGHNA, CDR2 YNFKEQ. The CDR3 is made up of 12 amino acids.